Listed here are 13 T cell receptor beta chains from one sample, sequenced in a study of tumor-infiltrating lymphocytes in primary liver carcinoma. From 450 to 550 ng total RNA, TCR beta cDNA was generated with a primer in the constant region. Each TCR beta library was derived from three nested multiplex PCR rounds that employed slightly modified ARM-PCR. Use of TRBV1-TRBV30 forward primers with a C-beta reverse primer characterized the first two PCR rounds, which lasted about 9 cycles each. TCRdb ran MiXCR on the multiplex PCR reads and lists one entry per CDR3 protein. The sample lists 80,000 or so distinct CDR3 sequences; 71% were seen once. The roughly 19-32 mg bulk tissue piece was not sorted before simultaneous RNA and DNA extraction. Sequencing used liver tumor tissue from sampling region 4. Sample subset: tumor region T4, right-lateral pole. The receptors originated from a woman aged 55-69 years with primary liver carcinoma and hepatitis B virus infection.

A note on this clonotype: The conserved final phenylalanine or tryptophan is absent from the CDR3, which likely points to a read error. The rearrangement uses TRBV11-2 and TRBJ2-2; the D is unclear. The CDR3 has 12 residues. The germline gives CDR1 SGHAT, CDR2 FQNNGV. CDR3 in amino acids: CVSIFEFGELFI. The CDR3 DNA reads as TGTGTCAGCATCTTCGAATTCGGGGAGCTGTTTATT.

Of note for this clonotype: Being one base from a much bigger clone, this may be a read error. J is TRBJ1-1 and V is TRBV28, with D unclear. Germline CDR1 is MDHEN and CDR2 is SYDVKM. This CDR3 is 12 amino acids long. With 6 bases removed from V and 0 bases from J, the gap between germline ends came to 5 bases. The CDR3 sequence: CASRMVNTEAFF. CDR3 coding DNA: TGTGCCAGCAGGATGGTGAACACTGAAGCTTTCTTT. Filled out from reference TRBV28 and TRBJ1-1, the complete variable domain reads DVKVTQSSRYLVKRTGEKVFLECVQDMDHENMFWYRQDPGLGLRLIYFSYDVKMKEKGDIPEGYSVSREKKERFSLILESASTNQTSMYLCASRMVNTEAFFGQGTRLTVV.

The chain links TRBV5-1 to TRBJ1-1; D perhaps matches TRBD1 (6 bases). Trimming took off 1 base at V and 7 bases at J, with 14 bases between the two ends. Germline V gene data show CDR1 as SGHRS and CDR2 as YFSETQ. The CDR3 runs to 14 residues. The CDR3 coding sequence is TGCGCCAGCAGCTTGACAGGAGGGGACAATGAAGCTTTCTTT. It is translated as CASSLTGGDNEAFF.

Ten or more counts support this clonotype. CDR3 sequence: CSVWTGIPYGYTF. CDR3 DNA: TGCAGCGTTTGGACAGGGATCCCCTATGGCTACACCTTC. The rearrangement uses TRBV29-1 and TRBJ1-2, with 8 bases that match TRBD1. Germline V gene lookup returns CDR1 SQVTM and CDR2 ANQGSEA. The CDR3 covers 13 residues. With 5 bases clipped from V and 4 bases from J, the junction kept 6 bases outside the gene matches.

CDR3 bases: TGTGCCAGTAGTCCACAATGGGACAGGATCATTGAAGCTTTCTTT. Protein: CASSPQWDRIIEAFF. V is TRBV12-3 or TRBV12-4 and J is TRBJ1-1, with 8 bases fitting TRBD1. The CDR3 totals 15 residues. V was pared by 9 bases and J by 7 bases, with 16 bases of the junction left unmatched.

In the case of this clonotype: A clone one base away is much larger, so this may be a read error. Given the absence of the conserved phenylalanine or tryptophan at the CDR3 end, a read error is likely. The chain employs TRBV10-3 and TRBJ1-1; D not certain. V lost 6 bases and J lost 4, with 9 bases in between. The germline V gene has CDR1 ENHRY and CDR2 SYGVKD. The CDR3 is 12 amino acids. The CDR3 loop is CAISIDGTEAFY. CDR3 sequence (DNA): TGTGCCATCAGCATTGACGGCACTGAAGCTTTCTAT.

As for this clonotype: A read error may produce the germline difference seen at one junction end. The gene calls are TRBV7-3 and TRBJ2-7; 7 nucleotides align to TRBD1. Germline-derived CDR1 and CDR2 are SGHTA and FQGTGA. The CDR3 is made up of 15 amino acids. CDR3 loop: CASSFRPGTAYKQYF. In nucleotides, the CDR3 is TGTGCCAGCAGCTTTAGGCCTGGGACAGCCTACAAGCAGTACTTC.

As regards this clonotype: A junction boundary mismatches the germline segment, possibly from a read error. The rearrangement links TRBV29-1 to TRBJ2-7; 11 positions match TRBD2. The CDR3 consists of 15 residues. Per the germline V gene, CDR1 is SQVTM and CDR2 is ANQGSEA. In nucleotides, the CDR3 is TGCAGTGTTGTTGCCCTGGGACTAGCGGCCTACGTGCAGTACTTC. Its protein product is CSVVALGLAAYVQYF.

As regards this clonotype: Since no conserved phenylalanine or tryptophan closes the CDR3, a read error is the likely cause. V is TRBV7-8 and J is TRBJ1-1; 7 bases map to TRBD1. Germline V gene sequence: CDR1 SGHVS, CDR2 FQNEAQ. The trim removed 2 bases at V and 5 bases at J, leaving 5 bases unmatched. The CDR3 contains 14 residues. The CDR3 loop reads CASSLSQGRTEAFS. The CDR3 DNA reads TGTGCCAGCAGCTTATCACAGGGGAGGACTGAAGCTTTCTCT.

Concerning this clonotype itself: A read error is likely, as this CDR3 ends without the conserved phenylalanine or tryptophan. This chain links TRBV4-2 with TRBJ2-3; D might be TRBD2 (6 bases). Germline CDR1 and CDR2: LGHNA and YNFKEQ. The length of the CDR3 is 14 residues. V was cut by 1 base and J by 4 bases, with 9 bases left in between. The CDR3 bases are TGTGCCAGCAGCCAAGTTAGCGGCTCAGATACGCAGTATTCT. Amino acid sequence: CASSQVSGSDTQYS.

This chain joins TRBV2 and TRBJ2-2; 11 nucleotides match TRBD1. Germline V lookup: CDR1 SNHLY, CDR2 FYNNEI. This CDR3 spans 14 amino acids. The junction had 2 bases not matched to a gene; V was cut back by 8 bases and J by 3 bases. The CDR3 DNA reads as TGTGCCAGCCGGGGACAGGGGGACACCGGGGAGCTGTTTTTT. Protein sequence: CASRGQGDTGELFF.

Worth noting for this clonotype: The junction shows a germline mismatch at one end, possibly a read error. The V and J genes are TRBV5-1 and TRBJ2-1, with D tentatively TRBD1 (8 bases). The CDR3 totals 20 residues. Germline V gene sequence: CDR1 SGHRS, CDR2 YFSETQ. The CDR3 bases are TGCGCCAGCAGCCCCCTGGCGGACAGGGCATGGACTAGTAGGCAGCGTGAGCAATTCTTC. Protein product: CASSPLADRAWTSRQREQFF.

This clonotype has ten or more counts. The genes are TRBV7-9 and TRBJ2-5, with D perhaps TRBD1 (5 bases). Germline CDR1 SEHNR, CDR2 FQNEAQ (reference sequence). The CDR3 loop spans 12 amino acids. The CDR3 DNA is TGTGCAGGGGCGGTTGGACGGGAGACCCAGTACTTC. Translation gives CAGAVGRETQYF.